This T cell receptor (beta chain) comes out of a study of shared clonotypes between healthy human individuals. Study at large: Donors had three CD4 naive, three CD4 memory, two CD8 naive and one CD8 memory plate apiece.

CD45RO-negative, CCR7-positively selected cells formed the naive CD8 fraction, excluding terminally differentiated effector memory CD45RA+ cells. Measured with immunoSEQ multiplex PCR; TCRdb has only the in-frame clones, and not every one. The data contain hundreds of thousands of clones, approximately 96% of them singletons. The sample taken for sequencing was naive CD8+ T cells sorted from blood. The TCR originated in a woman in her thirties in good health.

The CDR3 DNA sequence: TGTGCCACCAGCAGAGTGGTGAATGGCTACGAGCAGTACTTC. Translated: CATSRVVNGYEQYF. The chain carries TRBV15 and TRBJ2-7, with D uncertain. This CDR3 contains 14 residues. With 1 base removed from V and 3 bases from J, the gap between germline ends came to 10 bases. The germline V gene has CDR1 LNHNV and CDR2 YYDKDF (reference sequence).